The 12 T cell receptor beta chains below come from one sample, sequenced in a study of blood T cell repertoires in COVID-19. TCRdb keeps only in-frame clones here, not all; method: immunoSEQ multiplex PCR. The table lists over 90,000 clones, under 90% of them singletons. The sample consisted of peripheral blood. The receptors here all came from a woman aged 70 to 79 with acute or convalescent COVID-19.

The chain has TRBV19 and TRBJ1-5; tentatively, D is TRBD1 (6 bases). CDR1 is LNHDA, CDR2 SQIVND, per germline (reference sequence). The V end was cut by 4 bases, the J end by 0 bases, with 13 bases between. This CDR3 contains 16 residues. The CDR3 DNA is TGTGCCAGTAGTACCCGGGGGGACATTAGCAATCAGCCCCAGCATTTT. Translated: CASSTRGDISNQPQHF. Full variable domain (missing parts from reference TRBV19 and TRBJ1-5): DGGITQSPKYLFRKEGQNVTLSCEQNLNHDAMYWYRQDPGQGLRLIYYSQIVNDFQKGDIAEGYSVSREKKESFPLTVTSAQKNPTAFYLCASSTRGDISNQPQHFGDGTRLSIL.

The chain recombines TRBV4-1 with TRBJ2-1; the D gene is possibly TRBD2 (5 bases). The CDR3 has 16 amino acids. Germline V gene sequence: CDR1 MGHRA, CDR2 YSYEKL. The V end lost 0 bases, the J end lost 5 bases, and 14 bases lay between the germline ends. In nucleotides, the CDR3 is TGCGCCAGCAGCCAAGAAATTTTCCGGGGTGACAATGAGCAGTTCTTC. Translating it yields CASSQEIFRGDNEQFF.

The rearrangement uses TRBV7-8 and TRBJ1-1, with D uncertain. V shed 5 bases and J shed 3 bases, with 16 bases lying between them. The CDR3 covers 15 residues. In germline, CDR1 is SGHVS, CDR2 FQNEAQ. CDR3 residues: CASSPQDSAHTEAFF. Written as DNA, the CDR3 is TGTGCCAGCAGCCCACAAGACTCGGCCCACACTGAAGCTTTCTTT. Supplemented by reference TRBV7-8 and TRBJ1-1, the full variable domain reads GAGVSQSPRYKVAKRGQDVALRCDPISGHVSLFWYQQALGQGPEFLTYFQNEAQLDKSGLPSDRFFAERPEGSVSTLKIQRTQQEDSAVYLCASSPQDSAHTEAFFGQGTRLTVV.

V and J are TRBV5-8 and TRBJ1-6, with 9 bases that match TRBD1. Germline loops: CDR1 SGHTS, CDR2 YDEGEE. The CDR3 is made up of 18 amino acids. The V and J ends lost 4 bases and 14 bases, in that order; junction bases with no gene match: 22. The CDR3 loop is CASSRAPGTGFISAALHF. In nucleotides, the CDR3 is TGTGCCAGCAGCCGAGCCCCCGGGACAGGGTTTATTTCTGCGGCCCTCCACTTT.

The rearrangement joins TRBV11-1 to TRBJ2-2, with TRBD1 matching 7 bases. Unmatched junction bases numbered 6, after V lost 0 bases and J lost 2 bases. This CDR3 is 17 amino acids long. CDR1 SGHAT and CDR2 FQDESV come from the germline V gene (reference sequence). The CDR3 loop is CASSLAGDRPNTGELFF. The CDR3 DNA reads TGTGCCAGCAGCTTAGCGGGGGACAGACCAAACACCGGGGAGCTGTTTTTT.

This clone appeared once. This chain connects TRBV7-2 to TRBJ2-7; possibly TRBD2 for D (6 bases). V dropped 5 bases and J dropped 3 bases, with 14 bases sitting between them. Germline-derived CDR1 and CDR2 are SGHTA and FQGNSA. CDR3 size: 14 residues. The CDR3 bases are TGTGCCAGCAGCATCGGCCGGGACTTCTACGAGCAGTACTTC. It translates to CASSIGRDFYEQYF.

The chain has TRBV6-5 and TRBJ1-5, with 7 bases that match TRBD1. V dropped 6 bases and J dropped 2; count of bases not matched to a gene: 7. Germline loops: CDR1 MNHEY, CDR2 SVGAGI. This CDR3 spans 15 amino acids. As DNA, the CDR3 is TGTGCCAGCAGAACAACAGGGGCGGGCAATCAGCCCCAGCATTTT. Residues: CASRTTGAGNQPQHF.

The genes are TRBV12-3 or TRBV12-4 and TRBJ1-5; unclear D gene. This CDR3 is 12 amino acids long. V was clipped by 4 bases and J by 6 bases, with 7 bases between them. The CDR3 coding sequence is TGTGCCAGCAGTTACGAGTTTCAGCCCCAGCATTTT. Amino acids: CASSYEFQPQHF.

This rearrangement joins TRBV7-9 to TRBJ2-7; the D gene is possibly TRBD2 (5 bases). Between the trimmed V and J ends, which lost 6 bases and 7 bases, there was a span of 13 bases. The length of the CDR3 is 12 residues. Per the germline V gene, CDR1 is SEHNR and CDR2 is FQNEAQ (reference sequence). The CDR3 region has the DNA TGTGCCAGCAGAGGCCTGACGGGGGAGCAGTACGTC. It specifies CASRGLTGEQYV.

CDR3 sequence: CASSWATDTQYF. The CDR3 DNA reads as TGTGCCAGCAGCTGGGCCACAGATACGCAGTATTTT. This chain connects TRBV7-9 to TRBJ2-3; no clear D. Germline assignment: CDR1 SEHNR and CDR2 FQNEAQ (reference sequence). The CDR3 is 12 amino acids. The V end lost 4 bases, the J end lost 2 bases, and 4 bases lay between the germline ends.

The CDR3 here is CSLSGGQRETQYF. The CDR3 DNA reads as TGCAGCCTTAGCGGGGGCCAGCGGGAGACCCAGTACTTC. This rearrangement joins TRBV29-1 to TRBJ2-5; 9 bases map to TRBD2. From germline, CDR1 is SQVTM and CDR2 ANQGSEA. Germline trimming cut 8 bases from V and 5 bases from J; bases unmatched to any gene: 9. The CDR3 totals 13 residues.

The chain has TRBV15 and TRBJ2-4; unclear D gene. Per germline, CDR1 LNHNV and CDR2 YYDKDF (reference sequence). Trimming took 0 bases from V and 0 from J, leaving 9 bases between them. There are 16 residues in the CDR3. CDR3 DNA: TGTGCCACCAGCAGAGAGCGAGGATTAGCCAAAAACATTCAGTACTTC. It codes for CATSRERGLAKNIQYF.